This TCR beta chain was retrieved from a study of T cell responses to AZD1222 COVID-19 vaccine. Study in general: The analysis combined second doses at about 4 or about 12 weeks.

Method: immunoSEQ multiplex PCR; TCRdb's copy keeps in-frame clones and lacks some. Of approximately 180,000 clones listed, around 90% were seen once; the top ten hold about 1.5%. The CDR3 runs 15 residues. The V segment lost 5 bases and the J segment 5 bases; nucleotides outside the gene matches: 10. Germline CDR1 and CDR2: SGHNT and YYREEE (reference sequence). This rearrangement joins TRBV5-4 to TRBJ2-7; 10 bases map to TRBD2. Sequencing used peripheral blood, obtained on day 0 of AZD1222 vaccination. This receptor was identified in an adult in good health. DNA for the CDR3: TGTGCCAGCAGACGAGCGGGAGGGCCGGTGCACGAGCAGTACTTC. It encodes CASRRAGGPVHEQYF.